This T cell receptor (beta chain) originates from a study of spatial heterogeneity in lung cancer (dated by TCRdb to between 2018 and 2021). For the wider study: Beta-chain transcripts were consistently detected in greater numbers than alpha-chain transcripts, which likely reflects a higher abundance of beta-chain transcripts. In the raw uncorrected reads, each unique combination of TCR and UMI appeared more than ten times on average. Nonsynonymous mutation counts, determined by whole-exome sequencing of tumor tissue, were related to TCR repertoire features. TCR alpha and beta repertoires were quantitatively compared across multiple tumor regions, matched nontumor lung and blood in non-small cell lung cancer. In tumor regions, TCR transcript counts showed a strong correlation with a T cell transcriptional module score derived from matched bulk RNA-seq. At surgery, over 200 tumor regions, roughly 63 matched nontumor lung samples and some 54 PBMC samples were TCR-sequenced for both alpha and beta chains. Study-level results and caveats: The tumor nonsynonymous mutation count correlated with the number of expanded alpha and beta TCRs within the tumor. Additional single-cell paired TCR alpha and beta sequencing was considered necessary to confirm, at a functional level, the hypothesis that regional TCRs recognize regional mutations. TCR-seq coverage of tumor T cells was estimated to be only 7% to 7.5% for alpha chains and more than 11% for beta chains. Counts of ubiquitous and regional expanded TCRs were found to correlate with counts of ubiquitous and regional nonsynonymous mutations, respectively.

The library was made by 5' RACE. The sample was run on a NextSeq 500. In the TCR library protocol, a unique molecular identifier was attached to each TCR cDNA molecule so that PCR and sequencing errors could be corrected. In the original analysis: TCR identification, UMI-based error correction and CDR3 extraction were all carried out with Decombinator tools. TCRs above a frequency of 2 per 1,000, corresponding to the top 1% of the tumor frequency distribution, were defined as expanded. Expanded tumor TCRs statistically deemed absent (corrected P<0.05) from at least one tumor region were classed as regional, and all other expanded tumor TCRs were classed as ubiquitous. Renyi diversity was computed with the R vegan package after each repertoire had been subsampled 100 times to 5,000 TCRs. CDR3 similarity networks were built from amino acid triplet string-kernel similarity, with CDR3s being connected when pairwise similarity was above 0.82. The raw public data were reprocessed by TCRdb itself: fastp quality trimming at Q25, MiXCR clonotype calling, in-frame beta chains only. Entries are consolidated by CDR3 protein sequence, retaining the most common genes and DNA. The V and J calls were not made by the authors but by TCRdb's processing. The sample table records fewer than 15,000 distinct CDR3 sequences; around 3.1% of these occur just once. The top ten hold roughly a sixth of the sample.

This clonotype appeared a few times. Its target antigen remains unknown. No per-base quality is available; no much larger clone lies one base away. The meaning of the sample's time point label: sample taken at primary tumor resection. The donors were some 72 patients from the lung TRACERx cohort who had early-stage, untreated non-small cell lung cancer. Whole RNA extracted from tumor and nontumor lung tissue, or from cryopreserved PBMC samples, was used for TCR sequencing without cell sorting. A patient was chosen for TCR sequencing only when enough RNA was available from at least two tumor regions. Before selection, tumor and adjacent nontumor lung specimens were reviewed by a lung pathologist. The receptor comes from a male donor with early-stage non-small cell lung cancer. The specimen was lung tumor tissue, collected at surgery.

The nucleotides read TGTGCCACCAGCAGAGATGCGACAGGTCTGTATGAGCAGTTCTTC. This codes for CATSRDATGLYEQFF. The chain couples TRBV15 to TRBJ2-1; tentative D gene TRBD1, with 6 bases matching. Relative to germline, V is 0 bases shorter and J is 8 bases shorter, with 14 bases between their ends. The CDR3 starts with the cysteine, ends with the phenylalanine, and has 15 residues. Only the CDR3 part of the read is kept: 45 bases, read in frame from the first base. Reading the germline V gene (reference sequence) gives CDR1 LNHNV and CDR2 YYDKDF.